The present entry profiles one TCR beta chain with its context. The antigen is unknown. RNA extraction was followed by reverse transcription into cDNA, which acted as the sequencing template. Here immunoSEQ multiplex PCR was the method, and the copy in TCRdb shows in-frame clones only, minus some. The sample has approximately 170,000 clones, around three fifths seen once. Treatment meaning: oral pan-JAK inhibitor, 5-10 mg twice daily. Researchers took lesional scalp punch biopsies and peripheral blood from people who were alopecia areata patients. This specimen belongs to a study of CD8+ T cells in alopecia areata. At the level of the study: For the treated group, dosing was oral tofacitinib at 5 to 10 mg twice daily.

This CDR3 comprises 15 residues. CDR1 is SEHNR and CDR2 is FQNEAQ in the germline V gene (reference sequence). V was pared by 11 bases and J by 0 bases, with 9 bases of the junction left unmatched. Findings and caveats of the study: With tofacitinib ongoing, many expanded lesional clones persisted in both scalp and blood. Clonality exceeded that of normal scalp in lesional scalp, most notably in alopecia totalis/universalis.

The chain combines TRBV7-9 with TRBJ2-3; 9 bases fit TRBD2. This TCR was sampled from a human donor with alopecia areata. This specimen consisted of CD4+ T cells sorted from blood, obtained at week 24, from a patient treated with tofacitinib. The CDR3 loop reads CAASAGGPSTDTQYF. DNA of the CDR3: TGTGCCGCGTCGGCGGGGGGGCCTAGCACAGATACGCAGTATTTT.